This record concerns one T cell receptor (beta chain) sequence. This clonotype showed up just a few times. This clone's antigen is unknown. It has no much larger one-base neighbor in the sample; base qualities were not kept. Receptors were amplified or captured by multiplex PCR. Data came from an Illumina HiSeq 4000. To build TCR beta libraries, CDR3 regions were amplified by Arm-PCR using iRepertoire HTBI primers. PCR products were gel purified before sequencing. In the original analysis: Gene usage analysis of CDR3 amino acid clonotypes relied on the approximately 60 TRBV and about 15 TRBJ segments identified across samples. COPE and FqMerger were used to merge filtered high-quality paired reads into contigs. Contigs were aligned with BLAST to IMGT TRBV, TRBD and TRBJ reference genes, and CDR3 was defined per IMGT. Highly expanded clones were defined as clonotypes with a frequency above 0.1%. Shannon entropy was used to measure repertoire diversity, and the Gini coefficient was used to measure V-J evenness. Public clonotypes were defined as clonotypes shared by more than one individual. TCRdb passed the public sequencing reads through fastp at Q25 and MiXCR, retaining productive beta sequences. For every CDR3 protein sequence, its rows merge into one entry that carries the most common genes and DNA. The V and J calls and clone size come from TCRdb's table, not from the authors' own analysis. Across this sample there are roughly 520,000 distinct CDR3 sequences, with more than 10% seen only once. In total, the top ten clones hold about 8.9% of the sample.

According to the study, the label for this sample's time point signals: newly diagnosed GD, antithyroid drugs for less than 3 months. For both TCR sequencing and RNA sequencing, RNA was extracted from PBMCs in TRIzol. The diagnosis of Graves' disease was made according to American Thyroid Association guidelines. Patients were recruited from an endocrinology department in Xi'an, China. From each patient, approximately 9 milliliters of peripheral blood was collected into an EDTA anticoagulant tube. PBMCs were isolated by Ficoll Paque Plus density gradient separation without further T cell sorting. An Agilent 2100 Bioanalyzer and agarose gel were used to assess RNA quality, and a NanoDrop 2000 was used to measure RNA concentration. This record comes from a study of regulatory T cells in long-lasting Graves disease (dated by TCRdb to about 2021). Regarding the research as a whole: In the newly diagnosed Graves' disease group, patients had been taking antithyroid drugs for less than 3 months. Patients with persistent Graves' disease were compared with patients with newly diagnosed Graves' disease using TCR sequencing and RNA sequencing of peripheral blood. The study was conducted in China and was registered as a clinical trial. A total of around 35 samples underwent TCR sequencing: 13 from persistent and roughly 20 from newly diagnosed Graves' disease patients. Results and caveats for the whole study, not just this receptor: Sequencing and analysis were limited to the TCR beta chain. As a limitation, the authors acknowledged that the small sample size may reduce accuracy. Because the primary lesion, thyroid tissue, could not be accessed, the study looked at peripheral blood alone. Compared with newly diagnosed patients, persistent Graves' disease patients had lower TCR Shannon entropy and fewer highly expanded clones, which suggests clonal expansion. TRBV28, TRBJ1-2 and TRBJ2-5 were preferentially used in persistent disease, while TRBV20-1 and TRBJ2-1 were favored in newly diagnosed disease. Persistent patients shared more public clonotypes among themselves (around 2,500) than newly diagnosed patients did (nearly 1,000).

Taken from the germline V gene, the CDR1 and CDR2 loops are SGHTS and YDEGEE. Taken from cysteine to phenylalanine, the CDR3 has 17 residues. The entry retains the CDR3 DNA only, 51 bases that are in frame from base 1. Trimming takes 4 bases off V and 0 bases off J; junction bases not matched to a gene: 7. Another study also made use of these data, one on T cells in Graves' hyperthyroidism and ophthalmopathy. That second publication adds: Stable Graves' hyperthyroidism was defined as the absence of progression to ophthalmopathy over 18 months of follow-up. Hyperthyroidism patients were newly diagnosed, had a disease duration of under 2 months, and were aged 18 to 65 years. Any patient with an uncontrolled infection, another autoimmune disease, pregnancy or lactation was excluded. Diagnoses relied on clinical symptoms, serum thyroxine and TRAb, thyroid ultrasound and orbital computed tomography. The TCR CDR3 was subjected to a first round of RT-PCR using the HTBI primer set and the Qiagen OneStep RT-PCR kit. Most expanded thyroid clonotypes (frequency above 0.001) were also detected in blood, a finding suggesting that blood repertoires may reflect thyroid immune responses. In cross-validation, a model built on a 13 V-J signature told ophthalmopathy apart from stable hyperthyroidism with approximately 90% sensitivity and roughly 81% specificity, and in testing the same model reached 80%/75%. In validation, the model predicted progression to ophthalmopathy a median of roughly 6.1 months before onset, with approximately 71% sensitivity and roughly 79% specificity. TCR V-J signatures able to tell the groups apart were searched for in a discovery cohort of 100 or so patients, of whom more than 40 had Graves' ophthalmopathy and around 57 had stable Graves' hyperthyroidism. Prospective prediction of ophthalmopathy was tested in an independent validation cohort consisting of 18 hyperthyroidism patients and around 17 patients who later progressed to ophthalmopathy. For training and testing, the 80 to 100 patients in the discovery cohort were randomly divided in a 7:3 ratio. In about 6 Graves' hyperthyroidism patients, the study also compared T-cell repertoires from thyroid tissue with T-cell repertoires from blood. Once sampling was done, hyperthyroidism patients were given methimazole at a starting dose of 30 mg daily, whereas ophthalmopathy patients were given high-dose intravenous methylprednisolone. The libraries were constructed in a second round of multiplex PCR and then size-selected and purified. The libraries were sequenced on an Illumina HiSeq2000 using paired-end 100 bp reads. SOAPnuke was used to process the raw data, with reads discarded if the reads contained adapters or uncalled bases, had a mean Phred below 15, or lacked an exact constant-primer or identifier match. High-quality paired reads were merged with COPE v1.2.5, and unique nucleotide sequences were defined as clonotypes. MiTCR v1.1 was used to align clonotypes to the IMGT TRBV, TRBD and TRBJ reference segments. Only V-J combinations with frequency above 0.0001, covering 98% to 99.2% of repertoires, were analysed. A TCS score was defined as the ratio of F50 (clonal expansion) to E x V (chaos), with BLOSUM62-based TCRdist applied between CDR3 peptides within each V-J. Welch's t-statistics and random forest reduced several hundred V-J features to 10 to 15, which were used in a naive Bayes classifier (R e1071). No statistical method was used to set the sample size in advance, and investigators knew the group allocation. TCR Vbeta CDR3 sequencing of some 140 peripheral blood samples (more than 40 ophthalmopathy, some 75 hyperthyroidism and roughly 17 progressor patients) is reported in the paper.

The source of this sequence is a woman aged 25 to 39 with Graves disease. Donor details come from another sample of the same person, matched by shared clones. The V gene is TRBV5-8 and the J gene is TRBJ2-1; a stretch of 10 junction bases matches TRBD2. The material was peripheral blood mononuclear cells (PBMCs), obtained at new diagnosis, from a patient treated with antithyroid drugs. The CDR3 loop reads CASSREASGSSYNEQFF. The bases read TGTGCCAGCAGCCGGGAAGCTAGCGGGAGCTCCTACAATGAGCAGTTCTTC.